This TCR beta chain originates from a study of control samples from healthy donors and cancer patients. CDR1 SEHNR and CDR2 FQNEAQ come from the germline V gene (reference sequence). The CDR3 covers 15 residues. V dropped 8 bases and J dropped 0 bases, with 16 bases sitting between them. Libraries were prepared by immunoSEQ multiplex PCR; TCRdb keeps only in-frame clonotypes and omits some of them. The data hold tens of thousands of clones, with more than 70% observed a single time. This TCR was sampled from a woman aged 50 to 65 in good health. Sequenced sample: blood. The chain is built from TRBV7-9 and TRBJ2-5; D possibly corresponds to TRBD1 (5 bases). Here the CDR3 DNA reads TGTGCCAGCTCGATGACAGACTCGGACCAAGAGACCCAGTACTTC. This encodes CASSMTDSDQETQYF.